The 28 T cell receptor beta chains in this list originate from one sample, sequenced in a study of blood T cell repertoires in COVID-19. Here immunoSEQ multiplex PCR was the method, and the copy in TCRdb shows in-frame clones only, minus some. This sample has roughly 84,000 clones, with roughly 80% found just once. The sequenced sample consisted of peripheral blood. These receptors were taken from a woman aged 45-65 years with acute or convalescent COVID-19.

With respect to this clone: Mismatch with germline at one junction end may stem from a read error. V usage is TRBV6-6 and J usage is TRBJ1-2; weak D call: TRBD1 (5 bases). The CDR3 sequence is 12 residues long. Germline CDR1 MNHNY, CDR2 SVGAGI (reference sequence). CDR3: CASTYGTYGYTF. CDR3 coding DNA: TGTGCCAGCACTTACGGGACTTATGGCTACACCTTC.

This clone was seen a few times. This CDR3 reads CATSDFLTGNEQFF. The CDR3 DNA is TGTGCCACCAGTGATTTCCTCACGGGGAATGAGCAGTTCTTC. The rearrangement uses TRBV24-1 and TRBJ2-1; possibly TRBD2 for D (5 bases). The CDR3 is made up of 14 amino acids. Germline CDR1 and CDR2: KGHDR and SFDVKD. With 1 base removed from V and 7 bases from J, the gap between germline ends came to 10 bases.

The table lists this clone with a few counts. This chain uses TRBV27 with TRBJ1-1; possibly TRBD1 for D (6 bases). The germline V and J ends were trimmed by 5 bases and 1 base, with 11 bases remaining between them. Germline loops: CDR1 MNHEY, CDR2 SMNVEV (reference sequence). The CDR3 is made up of 14 amino acids. The CDR3 spells CASSLGQPNTEAFF. The CDR3 DNA reads TGTGCCAGCAGTCTAGGACAGCCGAACACTGAAGCTTTCTTT.

The chain is built from TRBV28 and TRBJ2-7; the match to TRBD2 covers 7 bases. The germline V gene encodes CDR1 MDHEN and CDR2 SYDVKM. V was clipped by 6 bases and J by 5 bases; unmatched bases: 7. This CDR3 is built from 13 residues. The CDR3 coding sequence is TGTGCCAGCAGCCCGGGGAGGGAAGACGAGCAGTACTTC. The encoded protein is CASSPGREDEQYF. The whole variable domain, filled in from reference TRBV28 and TRBJ2-7, reads DVKVTQSSRYLVKRTGEKVFLECVQDMDHENMFWYRQDPGLGLRLIYFSYDVKMKEKGDIPEGYSVSREKKERFSLILESASTNQTSMYLCASSPGREDEQYFGPGTRLTVT.

This sequence joins TRBV28 and TRBJ1-2, with 10 bases fitting TRBD1. J lost 3 bases, V lost 4 bases, and 8 bases had no gene match. Germline V gives CDR1 MDHEN, CDR2 SYDVKM. CDR3 size: 16 residues. For the CDR3, the DNA is TGTGCCAGCAGTTCCCGTGGGACAGGGGAGGACTATGGCTACACCTTC. It yields the protein CASSSRGTGEDYGYTF.

The CDR3 region is CASTSGVKGYTF. As DNA, the CDR3 is TGTGCCAGCACCTCAGGGGTAAAGGGCTACACCTTC. This rearrangement joins TRBV12-3 or TRBV12-4 to TRBJ1-2; tentatively, D is TRBD1 (6 bases). The CDR3 length is 12 residues. V lost 7 bases and J lost 8, with 14 bases in between.

The chain recombines TRBV19 with TRBJ2-1, with 8 bases aligning to TRBD2. The germline gives CDR1 LNHDA, CDR2 SQIVND (reference sequence). V gave up 5 bases and J gave up 6 bases; unmatched junction bases: 3. The CDR3 runs to 13 residues. The CDR3 loop is CASSWGLVNEQFF. The CDR3 coding sequence is TGTGCCAGTAGTTGGGGACTAGTCAATGAGCAGTTCTTC.

The genes are TRBV27 and TRBJ1-5; D gene uncertain. Per the germline V gene, CDR1 is MNHEY and CDR2 is SMNVEV (reference sequence). Trimming left V 5 bases short and J 0 bases short, with 8 bases between. The CDR3 runs 14 residues. CDR3 residues: CASSTDTSNQPQHF. For the CDR3, the DNA is TGTGCCAGCAGTACTGACACTAGCAATCAGCCCCAGCATTTT.

The J gene is TRBJ2-3, the V gene TRBV19; 7 nucleotides align to TRBD2. This CDR3 has 15 amino acids. The germline gives CDR1 LNHDA, CDR2 SQIVND (reference sequence). V gave up 7 bases and J gave up 1 base; unmatched junction bases: 8. CDR3 nucleotides: TGTGCCAGTAAAGGAGGAGCGGGACGCACAGATACGCAGTATTTT. It codes for CASKGGAGRTDTQYF.

The genes are TRBV7-2 and TRBJ1-1, with unresolved D. V lost 2 bases to trimming and J lost 8 bases, with 6 bases between them. Germline-derived CDR1 and CDR2 are SGHTA and FQGNSA. The CDR3 runs 11 residues. As DNA, the CDR3 is TGTGCCAGCAGCTTAATGAGGGAAGCTTTCTTT. Translated, it gives CASSLMREAFF. Variable domain in full (rest from reference TRBV7-2 and TRBJ1-1): GAGVSQSPSNKVTEKGKDVELRCDPISGHTALYWYRQSLGQGLEFLIYFQGNSAPDKSGLPSDRFSAERTGGSVSTLTIQRTQQEDSAVYLCASSLMREAFFGQGTRLTVV.

The chain links TRBV4-2 to TRBJ2-2, with TRBD2 matching over 8 bases. The CDR3 covers 18 residues. V shed 9 bases, J shed 2 bases, and the junction held 17 bases outside the gene matches. Germline V CDR1 and CDR2: LGHNA, YNFKEQ. The CDR3 is CARHRTASGGPNTGELFF. The DNA for the CDR3 is TGTGCCAGACACCGAACTGCCAGCGGGGGACCTAACACCGGGGAGCTGTTTTTT.

This clone appeared a few times. This chain joins TRBV7-9 and TRBJ1-1; TRBD1 aligns across 7 bases. V shed 6 bases, J shed 3 bases, and the junction held 4 bases outside the gene matches. Looked up from germline, CDR1 is SEHNR and CDR2 is FQNEAQ (reference sequence). This CDR3 is 13 amino acids long. CDR3 DNA sequence: TGTGCCAGCAGAACTCAGGGGGACACTGAAGCTTTCTTT. As protein: CASRTQGDTEAFF.

The J gene is TRBJ2-5, the V gene TRBV19, with 12 bases fitting TRBD2. CDR1 and CDR2 from the germline V gene are LNHDA and SQIVND (reference sequence). The CDR3 spans 14 residues. Trimming cost V 11 bases and J 6 bases; bases outside gene matches: 10. CDR3 in DNA: TGTGCCTCCTCACAGACTAGCGGGGGTAAGACCCAGTACTTC. It specifies CASSQTSGGKTQYF.

V gene TRBV4-2 combines with J gene TRBJ1-6; perhaps TRBD1 as D (6 bases). Germline V CDR1 and CDR2: LGHNA, YNFKEQ. Trimming took 1 base from V and 10 from J, leaving 14 bases between them. The CDR3 is made up of 15 amino acids. The CDR3 protein is CASSQVNREGSPLHF. The CDR3 coding sequence is TGTGCCAGCAGCCAAGTGAACAGGGAAGGATCACCCCTCCACTTT.

This chain uses TRBV6-6 with TRBJ2-3; the D gene is possibly TRBD2 (6 bases). Germline V gene data show CDR1 as MNHNY and CDR2 as SVGAGI (reference sequence). The CDR3 consists of 18 residues. With 5 bases removed from V and 0 bases from J, the gap between germline ends came to 21 bases. DNA for the CDR3: TGTGCCAGCAGTCAGAAGACGGAGGGCTACCTTAGCACAGATACGCAGTATTTT. It translates to CASSQKTEGYLSTDTQYF.

V is TRBV6-1 and J is TRBJ1-3; 7 nucleotides match TRBD1. This CDR3 has 15 amino acids. Germline CDR1 reads MNHNS; CDR2 reads SASEGT. With 3 bases clipped from V and 0 bases from J, the junction kept 2 bases outside the gene matches. This CDR3 is CASSEDRSSGNTIYF. CDR3 coding DNA: TGTGCCAGCAGTGAGGACAGGAGCTCTGGAAACACCATATATTTT.

The CDR3 DNA follows: TGCGCCAGCAGCCTCTCATTCGGACAGTTCTACGAGCAGTACTTC. Translated: CASSLSFGQFYEQYF. The chain couples TRBV4-1 to TRBJ2-7, with D perhaps TRBD1 (6 bases). V lost 4 bases to trimming and J lost 3 bases, with 16 bases between them. This CDR3 is built from 15 residues. The germline V gene encodes CDR1 MGHRA and CDR2 YSYEKL.

J is TRBJ1-2 and V is TRBV6-6, with 8 bases fitting TRBD1. The CDR3 has 14 residues. V shed 5 bases, J shed 6 bases, and the junction held 8 bases outside the gene matches. Germline assignment: CDR1 MNHNY and CDR2 SVGAGI (reference sequence). CDR3 DNA sequence: TGTGCCAGCAGTCCGCCAGGGGGCGAAGATGGCTACACCTTC. Amino acids: CASSPPGGEDGYTF.

The chain joins TRBV5-8 to TRBJ2-1; 9 bases fit TRBD2. Germline CDR1 and CDR2: SGHTS and YDEGEE. With V trimmed by 0 bases and J by 9 bases, 7 bases remained unmatched. The CDR3 is 15 amino acids. CDR3 coding DNA: TGTGCCAGCAGCTTGGCGAGCGGGGGGATGAGTGAGCAGTTCTTC. Translated, it gives CASSLASGGMSEQFF.

This clone came up a few times. The chain recombines TRBV5-1 with TRBJ1-6, with a weak D call TRBD1 (6 bases). Trimming shortened V by 2 bases and J by 2 bases, and 14 bases separated the two germline ends. There are 17 residues in the CDR3. Germline V lookup: CDR1 SGHRS, CDR2 YFSETQ. The CDR3 is CASSFDPGEAYNSPLHF. In nucleotides, the CDR3 is TGCGCCAGCAGCTTTGACCCAGGGGAAGCCTATAATTCACCCCTCCACTTT.

The CDR3 sequence: CASSWDRGPRNSPLHF. Here the CDR3 DNA reads TGTGCCAGCAGTTGGGACAGGGGGCCAAGGAATTCACCCCTCCACTTT. V gene TRBV28 combines with J gene TRBJ1-6; the match to TRBD1 covers 12 bases. The CDR3 is 16 amino acids. CDR1 MDHEN and CDR2 SYDVKM come from the germline V gene. The trim removed 4 bases at V and 7 bases at J, leaving 5 bases unmatched.

This chain joins TRBV2 and TRBJ1-4, with D unresolved. Trimming removed 5 bases at V and 3 bases at J, with 13 bases between. The germline V gene encodes CDR1 SNHLY and CDR2 FYNNEI. This CDR3 has 15 amino acids. The CDR3 is CASSPSGGSNEKLFF. The CDR3, as DNA: TGTGCCAGCAGTCCCTCCGGAGGGTCTAATGAAAAACTGTTTTTT.

This clone was seen only once. J is TRBJ1-2 and V is TRBV7-2, with 8 bases lining up with TRBD1. Germline assignment: CDR1 SGHTA and CDR2 FQGNSA. CDR3 length equals 16 residues. Germline trimming cut 3 bases from V and 2 bases from J; bases unmatched to any gene: 8. The DNA of the CDR3 is TGTGCCAGCAGCTTTGGGGACAGGACCTGGAACTATGGCTACACCTTC. Translation: CASSFGDRTWNYGYTF.

This clone was seen only once. The rearrangement links TRBV12-5 to TRBJ2-4, with 10 positions matching TRBD2. CDR1 is LGHNT, CDR2 FRNRAP, per germline. The CDR3 extends over 21 amino acids. V lost 0 bases to trimming and J lost 0 bases; unmatched junction nucleotides: 14. CDR3 sequence: CASGLVKISSGGLLAKNIQYF. The CDR3 DNA reads as TGTGCTAGTGGTTTGGTAAAGATCTCTAGCGGGGGATTACTAGCCAAAAACATTCAGTACTTC.

The chain is built from TRBV6-5 and TRBJ1-6; 7 positions match TRBD1. There are 14 residues in the CDR3. Germline V gene data show CDR1 as MNHEY and CDR2 as SVGAGI. Unmatched junction bases numbered 7, after V lost 8 bases and J lost 6 bases. As DNA, the CDR3 is TGTGCCAGCGAGGGGGCGAGTTCTAATTCACCCCTCCACTTT. It is translated as CASEGASSNSPLHF.

The chain employs TRBV9 and TRBJ2-7, with 8 bases aligning to TRBD1. CDR3 length: 15 residues. CDR1 is SGDLS and CDR2 is YYNGEE in the germline V gene. Trimming removed 4 bases from V and 4 bases from J; junction bases left unmatched: 10. This CDR3 is CASSTHPTGEYEQYF. The DNA for the CDR3 is TGTGCCAGCAGCACGCACCCGACAGGGGAGTACGAGCAGTACTTC.

CDR3 DNA: TGTGCCAGTAGTAGCGGGGGGGACTACAATGAGCAGTTCTTC. Protein sequence: CASSSGGDYNEQFF. V usage is TRBV19 and J usage is TRBJ2-1; TRBD2 matches at 9 bases. V trimming: 4 bases; J trimming: 3 bases; junction bases outside the gene matches: 1. Germline V gene data show CDR1 as LNHDA and CDR2 as SQIVND (reference sequence). This CDR3 is built from 14 residues.

The chain uses TRBV4-3 and TRBJ2-1, with 9 bases lining up with TRBD1. After removal of 4 bases from V and 3 bases from J, the junction contained 7 bases not matched to a gene. The CDR3 sequence is 16 residues long. Looked up from germline, CDR1 is LGHNA and CDR2 is YSLEER. DNA for the CDR3: TGCGCCAGCAGCCCCCAGGGGGACAGGGACTACAATGAGCAGTTCTTC. Its protein is CASSPQGDRDYNEQFF.